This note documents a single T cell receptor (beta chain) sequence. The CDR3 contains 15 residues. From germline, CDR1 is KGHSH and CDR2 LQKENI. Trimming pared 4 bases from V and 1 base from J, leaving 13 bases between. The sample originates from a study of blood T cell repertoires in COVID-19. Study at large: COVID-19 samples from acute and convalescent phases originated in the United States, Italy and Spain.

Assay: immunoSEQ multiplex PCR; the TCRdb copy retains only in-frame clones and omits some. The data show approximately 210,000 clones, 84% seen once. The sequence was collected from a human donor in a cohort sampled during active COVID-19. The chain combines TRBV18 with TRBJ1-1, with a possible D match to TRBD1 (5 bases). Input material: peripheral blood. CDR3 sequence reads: CASSQETATNTEAFF. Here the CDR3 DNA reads TGTGCCAGCTCACAAGAGACAGCCACGAACACTGAAGCTTTCTTT.